This record concerns one TCR beta chain sequence. This record comes from a study of cytomegalovirus exposure and HLA in healthy donors. Germline V gives CDR1 SQVTM, CDR2 ANQGSEA. V was clipped by 5 bases and J by 6 bases; unmatched bases: 7. The CDR3 extends over 13 amino acids. A multiplex PCR was run with 60 Vbeta primers and 13 Jbeta primers. Original analysis: The authors later counted roughly 76 million unique TCR beta chains, 9 million to 14 million of them shared. Profiled with immunoSEQ multiplex PCR; TCRdb holds only in-frame clones, not every one. V and J calls and clone size are those listed in that table; D and trimming were worked out from the DNA. The sample has about 94,000 clones, approximately 74% seen once.

The J gene is TRBJ2-1, the V gene TRBV29-1, with 7 positions matching TRBD2. The receptor comes from a man aged 25-40 years in good health and CMV-seropositive. Sequencing used PBMCs. This CDR3 is CSVLGEGLNEQFF. CDR3 coding DNA: TGCAGCGTTTTGGGGGAGGGCCTCAATGAGCAGTTCTTC.